The source of this T cell receptor beta chain is a study of T-cell memory formation after mild COVID-19. Points from the study as a whole: CM and EM subsets held most contracting CD4+ clones; EMRA held CD8+ ones. The finding that pre-infection memory included some responding clones suggested that cross-reactive memory joined. The SARS-CoV-2 specificity of second-wave clones reaching peak at day 37 remained unverified.

Details on this clonotype: Its matching antigen is unknown.

Barcoded TCR alpha and TCR beta cDNA libraries with UMIs came from 5'RACE using constant-segment primers. MiXCR, applied by TCRdb to the 5' RACE reads, yields one record per CDR3 protein. The sample has about 270,000 distinct CDR3 sequences, about a sixth seen once. This sequence originates from a man between 18 and 35 years old who had mild COVID-19 (a few samples of this study predate the infection). Cell type and time point are not known. Source material: PBMCs or a T cell subset sorted from them (not recorded which).

CDR3 in DNA: TGTGCCAGCAGATTGACAGACGTCGGGGAGCTGTTTTTT. Amino acid sequence: CASRLTDVGELFF. The J gene is TRBJ2-2, the V gene TRBV7-2; the D gene is possibly TRBD1 (5 bases). The V gene lost 6 bases and the J gene lost 7 bases, with 12 bases spanning the gap. Germline V gene lookup returns CDR1 SGHTA and CDR2 FQGNSA. This CDR3 comprises 13 residues.